This TCR beta chain was sequenced in a study of breast tumors, draining lymph nodes, adjacent tissues. The CDR3 extends over 15 amino acids. Germline V gene sequence: CDR1 SGHNT, CDR2 YENEEA. The junction had 10 bases not matched to a gene; V was cut back by 7 bases and J by 7 bases. Notes on the study in general: Tumor TCR diversity was below lymph nodes but above nontumor tissue.

One entry per CDR3 protein results from TCRdb running MiXCR on the multiplex PCR reads. Of fewer than 250,000 distinct CDR3 sequences listed, less than 40% are singletons. In this sample, this clonotype turned up many times. Its antigen is unidentified. Axillary draining lymph nodes of breast cancer patients supplied the node samples. This sequence was found in a female donor with breast cancer. Some clones in this sample may be carry-over from other donors' samples. The sequenced sample consisted of axillary lymph node tissue. J is TRBJ2-5 and V is TRBV11-3; 12 bases are shared with TRBD2. The CDR3 reads CASKTSGSMKGTQYF. The CDR3 DNA reads TGTGCCAGCAAGACTAGCGGGAGCATGAAGGGGACCCAGTACTTC. Together with reference TRBV11-3 and TRBJ2-5, the CDR3 gives the full variable domain: EAGVVQSPRYKIIEKKQPVAFWCNPISGHNTLYWYLQNLGQGPELLIRYENEEAVDDSQLPKDRFSAERLKGVDSTLKIQPAELGDSAVYLCASKTSGSMKGTQYFGPGTRLLVL.